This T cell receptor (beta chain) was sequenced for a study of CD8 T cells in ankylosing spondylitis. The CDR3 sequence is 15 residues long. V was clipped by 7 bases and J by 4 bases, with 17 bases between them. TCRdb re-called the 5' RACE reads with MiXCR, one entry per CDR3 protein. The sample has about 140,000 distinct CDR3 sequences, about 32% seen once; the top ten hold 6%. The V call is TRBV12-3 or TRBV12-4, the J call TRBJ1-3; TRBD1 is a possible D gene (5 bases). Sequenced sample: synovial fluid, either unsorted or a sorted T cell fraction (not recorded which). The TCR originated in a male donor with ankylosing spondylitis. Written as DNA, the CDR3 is TGTGCCAGCACGGGTAGTGGGACCGAGGGAAACACCATATATTTT. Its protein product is CASTGSGTEGNTIYF.